This T cell receptor (beta chain) was obtained from a study of monozygotic twins with inflammatory bowel disease. Reanalyzing the 5' RACE reads, TCRdb keeps one entry per CDR3 protein, without DNA. The table lists some 300,000 distinct CDR3 sequences. The CDR3 is 15 residues long. Germline assignment: CDR1 KGHSH and CDR2 LQKENI. This chain joins TRBV18 and TRBJ2-7. The sequencing input was blood. The TCR comes from a human donor with ulcerative colitis or Crohn's disease, or a healthy co-twin of an affected twin (not recorded which). The CDR3 sequence: CASSVGRTVTYEQYF.